Below are 29 T cell receptor beta chains sequenced from a single sample in a study of cytomegalovirus exposure and HLA in healthy donors. The primer mix had 60 Vbeta and 13 Jbeta primers. Generated by immunoSEQ multiplex PCR, the TCRdb table keeps only in-frame clones and is missing some. The sample yields 150,000 to 200,000 clones, 81% seen once. Sequencing was carried out using PBMCs. The receptors come from a woman between 18 and 29 years old in good health and CMV-seronegative.

A single count supports this clone. V gene TRBV7-9 combines with J gene TRBJ2-1, with TRBD1 matching over 8 bases. V was pared by 3 bases and J by 6 bases, with 1 base of the junction left unmatched. The CDR3 length is 13 residues. Germline V gives CDR1 SEHNR, CDR2 FQNEAQ (reference sequence). The CDR3 coding sequence is TGTGCCAGCAGCTTGACAGGGGTCAATGAGCAGTTCTTC. It encodes CASSLTGVNEQFF.

The chain is built from TRBV11-3 and TRBJ1-1; D is uncertain. The V gene's germline CDR1 is SGHNT and CDR2 YENEEA. Trimming took off 0 bases at V and 3 bases at J, with 8 bases between the two ends. This CDR3 region has 14 residues. CDR3 region: CASSLDATDTEAFF. CDR3 bases: TGTGCCAGCAGCTTAGACGCCACGGACACTGAAGCTTTCTTT.

The rearrangement uses TRBV7-6 and TRBJ2-2; 13 nucleotides align to TRBD2. Germline CDR1 and CDR2: SGHVS and FNYEAQ. The CDR3 consists of 22 residues. V lost 2 bases and J lost 0; bases outside the gene matches: 15. CDR3 amino acids: CASSLSLGSGLAGTTNTGELFF. As DNA, the CDR3 is TGTGCCAGCAGCTTAAGTCTCGGCTCGGGACTAGCGGGAACAACGAACACCGGGGAGCTGTTTTTT.

The V gene is TRBV9, the J gene TRBJ1-5, with 7 positions matching TRBD1. Looked up from germline, CDR1 is SGDLS and CDR2 is YYNGEE. Trimming removed 2 bases from V and 5 bases from J; junction bases left unmatched: 7. CDR3 length: 15 residues. The CDR3 loop is CASSVEGGSDQPQHF. DNA for the CDR3: TGTGCCAGCAGCGTTGAAGGGGGCTCGGATCAGCCCCAGCATTTT.

The V gene is TRBV21-1, the J gene TRBJ2-5; the table calls TRBD2, which could not be checked here. TRBV21-1 is annotated as a pseudogene. The length of the CDR3 is 18 residues. CDR3 region: CASSKKETWGEVGETQYF. The CDR3 coding sequence is TGTGCCAGCAGCAAAAAAGAGACATGGGGGGAGGTGGGAGAGACCCAGTACTTC.

The V and J genes are TRBV5-1 and TRBJ1-1; maybe TRBD1 (6 bases). The CDR3 totals 15 residues. Germline CDR1 and CDR2: SGHRS and YFSETQ. Trimming removed 0 bases from V and 7 bases from J, with 16 bases in between. This chain's CDR3 is CASSLEVQGQDEAFF. CDR3 bases: TGCGCCAGCAGCTTGGAGGTGCAGGGGCAGGATGAAGCTTTCTTT.

The gene calls are TRBV19 and TRBJ1-2, with D perhaps matching TRBD1 (5 bases). The V gene lost 6 bases and the J gene lost 0 bases, with 11 bases spanning the gap. CDR1 LNHDA and CDR2 SQIVND come from the germline V gene (reference sequence). The CDR3 runs 14 residues. CDR3 DNA: TGTGCCAGTAGATTGACAGAATCTAACTATGGCTACACCTTC. Protein: CASRLTESNYGYTF.

V usage is TRBV10-3 and J usage is TRBJ1-1; 8 bases fit TRBD1. Trimming at V came to 6 bases and at J to 1 base, leaving 10 bases not matched to a gene. The length of the CDR3 is 16 residues. CDR1 is ENHRY, CDR2 SYGVKD, per germline. The CDR3 DNA follows: TGTGCCATCAGAGGACAGGGAGCGACGGGGAACACTGAAGCTTTCTTT. This translates into CAIRGQGATGNTEAFF.

This clone was found once. The chain carries TRBV15 and TRBJ1-1; no clear D. CDR1 is LNHNV and CDR2 is YYDKDF in the germline V gene (reference sequence). With 1 base removed from V and 11 bases from J, the gap between germline ends came to 14 bases. This CDR3 comprises 13 residues. The CDR3 is CATSRGSTGEAFF. The CDR3 nucleotides read TGTGCCACCAGCAGAGGTTCGACTGGAGAGGCTTTCTTT.

The V call is TRBV28, the J call TRBJ1-5; 7 positions agree with TRBD1. The junction had 14 bases not matched to a gene; V was cut back by 8 bases and J by 7 bases. Per germline, CDR1 MDHEN and CDR2 SYDVKM. CDR3 length equals 15 residues. The CDR3 here is CASSGQGVRRQPQHF. The CDR3 coding sequence is TGTGCCAGCTCCGGCCAGGGGGTTCGACGGCAGCCCCAGCATTTT.

The rearrangement uses TRBV11-2 and TRBJ2-7; 7 nucleotides line up with TRBD2. The CDR3 has 14 amino acids. J was trimmed by 2 bases and V by 2 bases; bases with no gene match: 3. CDR1 and CDR2 from the germline V gene are SGHAT and FQNNGV. The CDR3 nucleotides are TGTGCCAGCAGCTTACAAGCGGGGCCCTACGAGCAGTACTTC. Amino acid sequence: CASSLQAGPYEQYF.

V usage is TRBV9 and J usage is TRBJ1-5, with D possibly matching TRBD1 (6 bases). The germline V gene has CDR1 SGDLS and CDR2 YYNGEE. Trimming shortened V by 0 bases and J by 7 bases, and 11 bases separated the two germline ends. The CDR3 sequence is 14 residues long. CDR3 amino acids: CASSVGRDTQPQHF. CDR3 sequence (DNA): TGTGCCAGCAGCGTAGGACGGGACACCCAGCCCCAGCATTTT.

The V and J genes are TRBV21-1 and TRBJ2-5; TRBD2 is the table's D call, not checked against the DNA. TRBV21-1 is a pseudogene locus. This CDR3 has 15 amino acids. CDR3 residues: CASSKETGGLTTQYF. The CDR3 DNA reads as TGTGCCAGCAGCAAAGAAACGGGGGGGCTCACGACCCAGTACTTC.

The gene calls are TRBV6-1 and TRBJ2-5; 9 nucleotides agree with TRBD1. Trimming at V came to 6 bases and at J to 7 bases, leaving 12 bases not matched to a gene. CDR1 is MNHNS, CDR2 SASEGT, per germline. This CDR3 is built from 15 residues. In DNA form, the CDR3 reads TGTGCCAGCAGAACCGACAGGGGGGCACCAGGGACCCAGTACTTC. Protein sequence: CASRTDRGAPGTQYF.

The V gene is TRBV9, the J gene TRBJ1-4; D not resolved. This CDR3 has 15 amino acids. Germline lookup yields CDR1 SGDLS and CDR2 YYNGEE. V was shortened by 0 bases and J by 3 bases, with 9 bases between the two germline ends. CDR3 DNA: TGTGCCAGCAGCGTAGATTCTAGGCCTAATGAAAAACTGTTTTTT. This codes for CASSVDSRPNEKLFF.

The rearrangement joins TRBV28 to TRBJ2-7; tentatively, D is TRBD2 (6 bases). Germline V gene sequence: CDR1 MDHEN, CDR2 SYDVKM. The CDR3 contains 13 residues. V was clipped by 6 bases and J by 5 bases, with 14 bases between them. The CDR3 DNA follows: TGTGCCAGCAGGGACCCGGGGGTCCACGAGCAGTACTTC. This sequence encodes CASRDPGVHEQYF.

This chain joins TRBV29-1 and TRBJ2-1; 9 positions match TRBD2. This CDR3 spans 16 amino acids. J was trimmed by 9 bases and V by 0 bases; bases with no gene match: 12. In germline, CDR1 is SQVTM, CDR2 ANQGSEA. CDR3 sequence (DNA): TGCAGCGTTGAAGATCGAGGGACTAGCCTCGGGGGTGAGCAGTTCTTC. This encodes CSVEDRGTSLGGEQFF.

This sequence joins TRBV19 and TRBJ1-2, with 8 bases that match TRBD1. This CDR3 contains 15 residues. Germline V gene sequence: CDR1 LNHDA, CDR2 SQIVND (reference sequence). V trimming: 1 base; J trimming: 3 bases; junction bases outside the gene matches: 4. The CDR3 nucleotides read TGTGCCAGTAGTATAGCGGCAGGGGGCGACTATGGCTACACCTTC. As protein: CASSIAAGGDYGYTF.

The chain uses TRBV6-1 and TRBJ2-7; D remains unclear. Trimming cost V 5 bases and J 0 bases, with 14 bases left between them. CDR3 size: 15 residues. Per germline, CDR1 MNHNS and CDR2 SASEGT. The DNA for the CDR3 is TGTGCCAGCAGTACTCTCCCTCAAAGCTCCTACGAGCAGTACTTC. It encodes CASSTLPQSSYEQYF.

The V call is TRBV4-1, the J call TRBJ2-1; 7 nucleotides match TRBD2. Unmatched junction bases numbered 8, after V lost 1 base and J lost 5 bases. Germline lookup yields CDR1 MGHRA and CDR2 YSYEKL. The CDR3 extends over 16 amino acids. The CDR3 DNA follows: TGCGCCAGCAGCCAAGGGGAGGGGAGGAGGAACAATGAGCAGTTCTTC. Encoded protein: CASSQGEGRRNNEQFF.

This chain joins TRBV18 and TRBJ1-5; no reliable D call. The germline gives CDR1 KGHSH, CDR2 LQKENI. This CDR3 spans 15 amino acids. V dropped 0 bases and J dropped 5 bases, with 11 bases sitting between them. The CDR3 sequence is CASSPPQPPDQPQHF. CDR3 DNA sequence: TGTGCCAGCTCACCACCCCAACCCCCGGATCAGCCCCAGCATTTT.

The genes are TRBV27 and TRBJ1-2, with a possible D match to TRBD1 (6 bases). The CDR3 is 13 residues long. V lost 5 bases and J 5 bases, leaving 12 bases between the germline ends. Germline V gene sequence: CDR1 MNHEY, CDR2 SMNVEV (reference sequence). The CDR3 sequence is CASSLGQFYGYTF. CDR3 DNA sequence: TGTGCCAGCAGTCTAGGACAGTTTTATGGCTACACCTTC.

The genes are TRBV11-2 and TRBJ2-7; maybe TRBD2 (5 bases). Between the trimmed V and J ends, which lost 1 base and 3 bases, there was a span of 10 bases. The CDR3 is 14 residues long. CDR1 SGHAT and CDR2 FQNNGV come from the germline V gene. Here the CDR3 reads CASSLGFGDYEQYF. In nucleotides, the CDR3 is TGTGCCAGCAGCTTAGGGTTCGGGGACTACGAGCAGTACTTC.

This clone was detected a few times. The chain combines TRBV28 with TRBJ2-7, with 7 bases fitting TRBD1. In germline, CDR1 is MDHEN, CDR2 SYDVKM. The V and J ends lost 6 bases and 2 bases, in that order; junction bases with no gene match: 7. The CDR3 totals 14 residues. The CDR3 loop reads CASSNRGTTYEQYF. CDR3 DNA: TGTGCCAGCAGCAACAGGGGCACGACCTACGAGCAGTACTTC.

This clone was seen once. The V call is TRBV6-7, the J call TRBJ2-2, with TRBD2 matching over 7 bases. TRBV6-7 is an open reading frame, and its role is uncertain. This CDR3 has 16 residues. The V gene end was trimmed by 5 bases and the J gene end by 4 bases; junction bases not matched to a gene: 10. CDR3 region: CASSDKSGAGTGELFF. The CDR3 DNA is TGTGCCAGCAGTGACAAGAGCGGGGCTGGCACCGGGGAGCTGTTTTTT.

The chain uses TRBV28 and TRBJ1-2, with D possibly TRBD1 on 5 matching bases. The CDR3 loop spans 14 amino acids. Germline CDR1 MDHEN, CDR2 SYDVKM. The V gene lost 4 bases and the J gene lost 4 bases, with 13 bases spanning the gap. The CDR3 DNA is TGTGCCAGCAGTTCCGGGGGGGTACTCTATGGCTACACCTTC. It codes for CASSSGGVLYGYTF.

This clone was observed a few times. V is TRBV9 and J is TRBJ2-7; a weak D match, TRBD2 (5 bases). This CDR3 has 15 residues. CDR1 and CDR2 from the germline V gene are SGDLS and YYNGEE. V dropped 4 bases and J dropped 2 bases, with 16 bases sitting between them. In DNA, the CDR3 is TGTGCCAGCAGCCCCCGGGGTAGCGTGGCCTACGAGCAGTACTTC. Protein sequence: CASSPRGSVAYEQYF. Full variable domain (remainder filled in from reference TRBV9 and TRBJ2-7): DSGVTQTPKHLITATGQRVTLRCSPRSGDLSVYWYQQSLDQGLQFLIQYYNGEERAKGNILERFSAQQFPDLHSELNLSSLELGDSALYFCASSPRGSVAYEQYFGPGTRLTVT.

The gene calls are TRBV5-1 and TRBJ2-7; 9 bases are a match to TRBD2. This CDR3 is built from 15 residues. CDR1 is SGHRS and CDR2 is YFSETQ in the germline V gene. J gave up 0 bases and V 4 bases, and 5 bases lay outside the gene matches. In DNA, the CDR3 is TGCGCCAGCAGCCCACTAGCGGGCAGCTCCTACGAGCAGTACTTC. Residues: CASSPLAGSSYEQYF.

The chain recombines TRBV11-2 with TRBJ1-1; unclear D gene. V was trimmed by 0 bases and J by 6 bases, leaving 17 bases between them. This CDR3 is built from 16 residues. From germline, CDR1 is SGHAT and CDR2 FQNNGV. CDR3 nucleotides: TGTGCCAGCAGCTTAGACTTCGGCAGGCCCTTTGCTGAAGCTTTCTTT. Translation: CASSLDFGRPFAEAFF.